These 19 T cell receptor beta chains originate from one sample sequenced in a study of T-cell reconstitution after alpha-beta-depleted transplantation in children. It was with unique molecular identifiers that the TCRbeta library was prepared. TCRdb ran MiXCR on the PCR reads and lists one entry per CDR3 protein. Of about 460,000 distinct CDR3 sequences listed, approximately 12% were seen once; the top ten hold about 6%. This material consisted of PBMCs from the stem cell graft donor, taken from the stem cell graft. All receptors derive from a human donor who donated a stem cell graft to a child with combined immunodeficiency.

V usage is TRBV10-3 and J usage is TRBJ2-5; 8 positions agree with TRBD2. The CDR3 contains 17 residues. Germline lookup yields CDR1 ENHRY and CDR2 SYGVKD. V lost 8 bases and J lost 4; bases outside the gene matches: 18. The CDR3 region is CAISKGDSGTRGETQYF. In nucleotides, the CDR3 is TGTGCCATCTCGAAAGGGGACTCCGGGACTAGGGGAGAGACCCAGTACTTC.

This clonotype has more than one count but fewer than ten. The chain combines TRBV12-3 or TRBV12-4 with TRBJ2-1; 11 bases align to TRBD2. The CDR3 runs 15 residues. The junction had 5 bases not matched to a gene; V was cut back by 4 bases and J by 6 bases. The CDR3 coding sequence is TGTGCCAGCAGTTGGATAGCGGGGGGGCGCAATGAGCAGTTCTTC. This gives the protein CASSWIAGGRNEQFF.

This clonotype was observed a few times. This chain uses TRBV5-4 with TRBJ2-2; possible D gene TRBD2, 5 bases. V dropped 0 bases and J dropped 3 bases, with 15 bases sitting between them. The V gene's germline CDR1 is SGHNT and CDR2 YYREEE (reference sequence). CDR3 length: 17 amino acids. Written as DNA, the CDR3 is TGTGCCAGCAGCTTGGGTATAGCGCTATCTGACACCGGGGAGCTGTTTTTT. It yields the protein CASSLGIALSDTGELFF.

This clonotype was picked up many times. The rearrangement joins TRBV6-2 or TRBV6-3 to TRBJ2-1; 9 bases agree with TRBD2. The germline CDR1 and CDR2 sequences are MNHEY and SVGEGT. CDR3 size: 19 residues. After removal of 6 bases from V and 0 bases from J, the junction contained 15 bases not matched to a gene. CDR3 in DNA: TGTGCCAGCAGCCCACAAGGTAGCGGGGGCGCCGGCTCCTACAATGAGCAGTTCTTC. Encoded protein: CASSPQGSGGAGSYNEQFF.

This clonotype appeared a few times. The rearrangement links TRBV4-3 to TRBJ2-1; 8 bases agree with TRBD2. The CDR3 is 14 amino acids. V lost 1 base to trimming and J lost 10 bases; unmatched junction nucleotides: 6. In germline, CDR1 is LGHNA, CDR2 YSLEER. This chain's CDR3 is CASSQATSGREQFF. CDR3 nucleotides: TGCGCCAGCAGCCAAGCTACTAGCGGACGGGAGCAGTTCTTC.

The chain is built from TRBV9 and TRBJ1-2; TRBD1 might be the D (5 bases). Germline V gives CDR1 SGDLS, CDR2 YYNGEE. Trimming removed 0 bases from V and 4 bases from J, with 13 bases in between. This CDR3 has 15 residues. Here the CDR3 reads CASSVVPGTSYGYTF. CDR3 in DNA: TGTGCCAGCAGCGTAGTCCCAGGGACGAGCTATGGCTACACCTTC.

This clonotype was seen only a few times. The chain recombines TRBV30 with TRBJ2-7; D uncertain. CDR1 and CDR2 from the germline V gene are GTSNPN and SVGIG (reference sequence). The CDR3 contains 12 residues. Trimming took off 0 bases at V and 5 bases at J, with 8 bases between the two ends. The CDR3 region is CAWSVGPHEQYF. As DNA, the CDR3 is TGTGCCTGGAGTGTTGGGCCCCACGAGCAGTACTTC.

V is TRBV7-2 and J is TRBJ2-3; D is ambiguous. The CDR3 contains 15 residues. Germline V gives CDR1 SGHTA, CDR2 FQGNSA. V was cut by 5 bases and J by 3 bases, with 15 bases left in between. The CDR3 protein is CASSPNGVVTDTQYF. The CDR3 DNA reads TGTGCCAGCAGCCCCAATGGAGTGGTAACAGATACGCAGTATTTT. The full variable domain, rest sourced from reference TRBV7-2 and TRBJ2-3, is GAGVSQSPSNKVTEKGKDVELRCDPISGHTALYWYRQSLGQGLEFLIYFQGNSAPDKSGLPSDRFSAERTGGSVSTLTIQRTQQEDSAVYLCASSPNGVVTDTQYFGPGTRLTVL.

This clonotype was counted many times. The chain uses TRBV5-6 and TRBJ2-1, with no clear D. Germline CDR1 SGHDT, CDR2 YYEEEE. The CDR3 covers 15 residues. V dropped 3 bases and J dropped 0 bases, with 10 bases sitting between them. The CDR3 here is CASSSPFGSYNEQFF. CDR3 coding DNA: TGTGCCAGCAGCTCTCCATTTGGCTCCTACAATGAGCAGTTCTTC.

This clonotype was counted at least ten times. The chain carries TRBV5-1 and TRBJ2-1; D might be TRBD1 (6 bases). This CDR3 spans 15 amino acids. The V and J ends lost 4 bases and 1 base respectively, with 12 bases between them. Per germline, CDR1 SGHRS and CDR2 YFSETQ. The CDR3 is CASSEGGESYNEQFF. The CDR3 nucleotides are TGCGCCAGCAGCGAAGGGGGTGAATCCTACAATGAGCAGTTCTTC.

Only a few counts were recorded for this clonotype. The genes are TRBV7-9 and TRBJ1-5; 7 bases fit TRBD1. V shed 5 bases, J shed 4 bases, and the junction held 8 bases outside the gene matches. The CDR3 totals 15 residues. Germline V CDR1 and CDR2: SEHNR, FQNEAQ (reference sequence). Here the CDR3 DNA reads TGTGCCAGCAGCCCCGGACAGGCTCCTAATCAGCCCCAGCATTTT. Encoded protein: CASSPGQAPNQPQHF.

The chain recombines TRBV12-3 or TRBV12-4 with TRBJ2-7; 7 positions match TRBD1. The ends lost 7 bases at V and 3 bases at J; junction bases unmatched: 6. CDR3 length: 13 amino acids. CDR3 region: CASTLGQSYEQYF. CDR3 in DNA: TGTGCCAGCACCCTGGGACAGAGCTACGAGCAGTACTTC.

This clonotype was detected a few times. V gene TRBV6-2 or TRBV6-3 combines with J gene TRBJ2-7, with 11 bases identical to TRBD1. This CDR3 has 16 residues. Looked up from germline, CDR1 is MNHEY and CDR2 is SVGEGT. V trimming: 2 bases; J trimming: 5 bases; junction bases outside the gene matches: 8. CDR3 nucleotide sequence: TGTGCCAGCAGTTACACACCGGGACAGGGGGACCACGAGCAGTACTTC. Its translation: CASSYTPGQGDHEQYF.

This clonotype came up many times. J is TRBJ2-3 and V is TRBV11-3; 9 bases agree with TRBD2. V was pared by 5 bases and J by 2 bases, with 5 bases of the junction left unmatched. This CDR3 has 15 residues. The germline V gene encodes CDR1 SGHNT and CDR2 YENEEA. CDR3 sequence reads: CASSPTSGFTDTQYF. CDR3 in DNA: TGTGCCAGCAGCCCCACTAGCGGGTTCACAGATACGCAGTATTTT.

Ten or more counts support this clonotype. V gene TRBV12-3 or TRBV12-4 combines with J gene TRBJ2-7; 9 positions match TRBD2. The V gene end was trimmed by 2 bases and the J gene end by 0 bases; junction bases not matched to a gene: 17. This CDR3 spans 20 amino acids. CDR3 sequence: CASSLFMRGLAGLSSYEQYF. The CDR3 DNA is TGTGCCAGCAGTTTATTTATGCGGGGGCTAGCGGGGCTTAGCTCCTACGAGCAGTACTTC.

This clonotype was observed at least ten times. The rearrangement joins TRBV9 to TRBJ2-2; D gene unclear. Germline V lookup: CDR1 SGDLS, CDR2 YYNGEE. V gave up 6 bases and J gave up 1 base, with 7 bases separating them. The CDR3 loop spans 13 amino acids. In DNA form, the CDR3 reads TGTGCCAGCACGCCAGGGAACACCGGGGAGCTGTTTTTT. It is translated as CASTPGNTGELFF.

This chain links TRBV18 with TRBJ2-7, with D perhaps TRBD2 (5 bases). V was clipped by 6 bases and J by 0 bases, with 12 bases between them. This CDR3 is built from 14 residues. Germline CDR1 reads KGHSH; CDR2 reads LQKENI. The CDR3 bases are TGTGCCAGCTCCACCGGAGGACCCTCCTACGAGCAGTACTTC. The encoded protein is CASSTGGPSYEQYF.

This clonotype has ten or more counts. The chain uses TRBV5-1 and TRBJ2-5; 8 positions agree with TRBD2. CDR1 is SGHRS, CDR2 YFSETQ, per germline. This CDR3 is 16 amino acids long. Germline trimming cut 5 bases from V and 1 base from J; bases unmatched to any gene: 10. CDR3 in DNA: TGCGCCAGCAGTCAGTTTGCGGGAGGTTTCCAAGAGACCCAGTACTTC. Translated, it gives CASSQFAGGFQETQYF.

The V call is TRBV11-2, the J call TRBJ2-3, with D perhaps TRBD2 (6 bases). Per the germline V gene, CDR1 is SGHAT and CDR2 is FQNNGV. The CDR3 is 19 residues long. The germline V and J ends were trimmed by 4 bases and 0 bases, with 23 bases remaining between them. The CDR3 region is CASSSYWGRRDQSTDTQYF. The CDR3 nucleotides read TGTGCCAGCAGCTCCTACTGGGGTCGGAGGGACCAAAGCACAGATACGCAGTATTTT.